A selection of T cell receptor beta chains follows, all from one sample in a study of shared clonotypes between healthy human individuals. Clones were sequenced by immunoSEQ multiplex PCR, and TCRdb holds only the in-frame ones, with some missing. This sample has more than 2,000,000 clones, with roughly nine tenths found just once. Material: naive CD4+ T cells sorted from blood. The receptor set was obtained from a young man in good health. CDR3s include the opening cysteine and the closing phenylalanine or tryptophan. The D gene is left open where the match is weak. A clone size is listed for some rows: how often the clone was seen (once, few, many), or a class if it is expanded.

D gene,clone size,V gene,J gene,CDR3 DNA,CDR3 protein
TRBD1,-,TRBV10-2,TRBJ2-7,TGCGCCAGCAGCCAGGGACAGGGTCTGCTCTACGAGCAGTACTTC,CASSQGQGLLYEQYF
-,-,TRBV28,TRBJ2-2,TGTGCCAGCAGTTACCCGGGACGGGGGAACACCGGGGAGCTGTTTTTT,CASSYPGRGNTGELFF
TRBD2,-,TRBV14,TRBJ2-2,TGTGCCAGCAGATTAGCGGGCGCGAACACCGGGGAGCTGTTTTTT,CASRLAGANTGELFF
TRBD2,-,TRBV29-1,TRBJ2-3,TGCAGCGTTGCACCTCAGCGGGGGGGGGTAGATACGCAGTATTTT,CSVAPQRGGVDTQYF
-,once,TRBV2,TRBJ1-5,TGTGCCAGCAGCTACGCCGGGGCAGGTCTAAATCAGCCCCAGCATTTT,CASSYAGAGLNQPQHF
-,-,TRBV11-2,TRBJ2-1,TGTGCCAGCAGCCGCCTTCTGGGAAGTGAGCAGTTCTTC,CASSRLLGSEQFF
-,-,TRBV9,TRBJ2-2,TGTGCCAGCAGCATCCTCATCGGCGGGGTGAACACCGGGGAGCTGTTTTTT,CASSILIGGVNTGELFF
TRBD1,-,TRBV27,TRBJ2-7,TGTGCCAGCACCCGGAGGACAGGGGGCGAGCAGTACTTC,CASTRRTGGEQYF
-,-,TRBV6-5,TRBJ2-5,TGTGCCAGCAGTTACTCCCAAGGGGGAGGAGAGACCCAGTACTTC,CASSYSQGGGETQYF
TRBD2,once,TRBV5-6,TRBJ2-3,TGTGCCAGCAGCTTGTTCCTAGCGGGCACAGATACGCAGTATTTT,CASSLFLAGTDTQYF
TRBD1,-,TRBV19,TRBJ2-7,TGTGCCAGTAGAAAGGACAGGGGCTACGAGCAGTACTTC,CASRKDRGYEQYF
-,-,TRBV6-6,TRBJ2-1,TGTGCCAGCAGGATATACTACAATGAGCAGTTCTTC,CASRIYYNEQFF
-,-,TRBV10-2,TRBJ2-1,TGCGCCAGCAGGGCCGGAGTAGCTCAGTTCTTC,CASRAGVAQFF
-,-,TRBV27,TRBJ1-4,TGTGCCAGCAGTTCCAGGGAGGGGTTTGAAAAACTGTTTTTT,CASSSREGFEKLFF
TRBD1,few,TRBV9,TRBJ1-2,TGTGCCAGCAGCGTAGCTGACAGGGGCGAGATCTATGGCTACACCTTC,CASSVADRGEIYGYTF
-,once,TRBV7-2,TRBJ2-5,TGTGCCAGCAGCTTAACAGGGCCGAGAAAAGAGACCCAGTACTTC,CASSLTGPRKETQYF
-,-,TRBV20-1,TRBJ2-7,TGCAGTGCTAGTATGACCGGGCAGTACTTC,CSASMTGQYF
TRBD1,-,TRBV7-2,TRBJ1-4,TGTGCCAGCAGCACCGGGACAGGGGGCCTCGGTGAAAAACTGTTTTTT,CASSTGTGGLGEKLFF
TRBD2,-,TRBV2,TRBJ2-7,TGTGCCAGCAGAGGACTAGCGGGAATAAACGAGCAGTACTTC,CASRGLAGINEQYF
TRBD1,-,TRBV30,TRBJ1-5,TGTGCCTGGAGTGTGGGGCCTTCGACAGGGGGAAATCAGCCCCAGCATTTT,CAWSVGPSTGGNQPQHF
-,few,TRBV9,TRBJ1-1,TGTGCCAGCAGCGTACTCATGAACACTGAAGCTTTCTTT,CASSVLMNTEAFF
-,-,TRBV6-1,TRBJ1-2,TGTGCCAGCACTCTGACAGTTAACTATGGCTACACCTTC,CASTLTVNYGYTF
TRBD1,-,TRBV29-1,TRBJ1-5,TGCAGCGTTGCCGAAGGGGGCGGCAATCAGCCCCAGCATTTT,CSVAEGGGNQPQHF
TRBD1,-,TRBV30,TRBJ1-1,TGTGCCTGGAGTGTACAGGGGTGGTATAGCATGAACACTGAAGCTTTCTTT,CAWSVQGWYSMNTEAFF
TRBD2,-,TRBV5-6,TRBJ2-7,TGTGCCAGCAGGGAGCGGGGGAGCTCCTACGAGCAGTACTTC,CASRERGSSYEQYF
-,-,TRBV6-1,TRBJ2-7,TGTGCCAGCAGTGAATCTAAGGCCCAGTCCTACGAGCAGTACTTC,CASSESKAQSYEQYF
-,-,TRBV25-1,TRBJ2-6,TGTGCCAGCAGTGAAACGACAGGCAGCTCTGGGGCCAACGTCCTGACTTTC,CASSETTGSSGANVLTF
-,-,TRBV6-1,TRBJ2-5,TGTGCCAGCAGTGAAGCGAACAGGCGACTTCAAGAGACCCAGTACTTC,CASSEANRRLQETQYF
-,-,TRBV28,TRBJ1-5,TGTGCCAGCAGTACCTGGGCCCGCCCGGGGCCCGATCAGCCCCAGCATTTT,CASSTWARPGPDQPQHF
-,-,TRBV25-1,TRBJ1-2,TGTGCCAGCAGCGGAGTAGCAGGCTACACCTTC,CASSGVAGYTF
-,-,TRBV7-2,TRBJ1-2,TGTGCCAGCAGCCGTCCCGGCGCAGGAGGCTACACCTTC,CASSRPGAGGYTF
-,once,TRBV18,TRBJ2-7,TGTGCCAGCTCACCGGACGGAAAACCCTACGAGCAGTACTTC,CASSPDGKPYEQYF
TRBD1,-,TRBV27,TRBJ1-6,TGTGCCAGCACCCACAGGGGAACGGGTTCACCCCTCCACTTT,CASTHRGTGSPLHF
-,-,TRBV10-3,TRBJ2-7,TGTGCCATCAGTGAGTCAGGGAGCTCCTACGAGCAGTACTTC,CAISESGSSYEQYF
-,-,TRBV6-6,TRBJ2-5,TGTGCCAGCAGAGACAGTTTAGAGACCCAGTACTTC,CASRDSLETQYF